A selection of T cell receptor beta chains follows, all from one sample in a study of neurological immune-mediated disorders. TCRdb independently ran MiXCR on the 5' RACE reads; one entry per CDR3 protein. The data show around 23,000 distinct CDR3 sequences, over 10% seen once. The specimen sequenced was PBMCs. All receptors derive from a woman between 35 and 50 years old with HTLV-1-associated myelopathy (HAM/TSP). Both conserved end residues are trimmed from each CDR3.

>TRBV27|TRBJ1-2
VNSGQGINYGYT
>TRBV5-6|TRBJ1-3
ASSLGLERKSGNTIY
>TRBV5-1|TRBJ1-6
ASSLDGVYSPLH
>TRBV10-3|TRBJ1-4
AISGPSGKLF
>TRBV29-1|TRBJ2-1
SVLPDGYYNEQF
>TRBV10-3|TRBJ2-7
AITPGWTVSYEQY
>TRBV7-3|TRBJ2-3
ASSLWGTDTQY
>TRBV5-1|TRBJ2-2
ASSGTGNTGELF
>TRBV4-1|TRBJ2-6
ASSQAGSGANVLT
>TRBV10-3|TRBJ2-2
AISDGGPKSGTGELF
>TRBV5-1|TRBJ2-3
ASSLGRGHTDTQY
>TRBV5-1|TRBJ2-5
ASSPGLAAGETQY
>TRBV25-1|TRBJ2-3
ASTDDGFYRADTQY
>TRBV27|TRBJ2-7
ASSFPGSYEQY
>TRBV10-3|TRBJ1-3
AISTGEVGGNTIY
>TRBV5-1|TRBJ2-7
ASSLVQGAGEQY
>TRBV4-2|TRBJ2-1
ASSLGDSGVYNEQF
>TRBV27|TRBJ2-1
ASSSGSYNEQF
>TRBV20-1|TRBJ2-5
SASEAGHTRQETQY
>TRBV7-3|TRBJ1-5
ASSSTGGSNQPQH
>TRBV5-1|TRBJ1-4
ASSLRGEANEKLF
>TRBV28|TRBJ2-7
ASTLPQADEQY
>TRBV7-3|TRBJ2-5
ASSVELGRTQY
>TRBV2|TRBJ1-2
AITSSRRTYGYT
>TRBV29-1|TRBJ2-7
SVEGGETYEQY
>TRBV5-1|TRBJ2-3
ASSFIIAGDYTDTQY
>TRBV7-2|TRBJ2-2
ASSLARWGRGRGTGELF
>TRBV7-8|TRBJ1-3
ASGDRSGAFSGNPIY
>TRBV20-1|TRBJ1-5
SARRGNQPQH
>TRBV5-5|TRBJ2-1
ASSLRDSPYNEQF
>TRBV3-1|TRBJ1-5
ASSQGQGGQPQH
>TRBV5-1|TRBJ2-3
ASSFGGSADTQY
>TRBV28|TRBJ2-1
ASSRVADQAYNEQF
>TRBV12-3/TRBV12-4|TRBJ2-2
ASIILDQTGELF
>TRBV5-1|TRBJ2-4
ASSLDSVANIQY
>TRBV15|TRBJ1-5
ATSAYDQPQH
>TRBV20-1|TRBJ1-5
SARDPIGSGGDQTQH
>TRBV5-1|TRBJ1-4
ASSWGQVEEKLF
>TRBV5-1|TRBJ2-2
ASSLDGAGGLDTGELF
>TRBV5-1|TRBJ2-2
ASSPTGTAPGELF
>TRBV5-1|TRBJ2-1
ASSLAGFHNEQF
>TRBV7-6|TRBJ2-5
ASIHRAGSLETQY
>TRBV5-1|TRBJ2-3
ASLSGGGTDTQY
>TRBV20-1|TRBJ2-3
SDSRLAGFTDTQY
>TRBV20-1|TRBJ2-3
SAGPPGQGSSTDTQY